This T cell receptor (beta chain) was sequenced in a study of cytomegalovirus exposure and HLA in healthy donors. Primers: 60 Vbeta forward and 13 Jbeta reverse. This table comes from immunoSEQ multiplex PCR, and its TCRdb copy is limited to in-frame clones, with some not included. The sample consists of about 110,000 clones, roughly 13% of them appearing once. Material for sequencing was PBMCs. This TCR came from a man aged 35 to 55 in good health and CMV-seropositive.

CDR3 residues: CATLGDSTYGYTF. The CDR3 DNA is TGTGCCACCCTCGGTGACAGTACCTATGGCTACACCTTC. The chain has TRBV28 and TRBJ1-2; D perhaps matches TRBD1 (5 bases). The CDR3 spans 13 residues. CDR1 and CDR2 from the germline V gene are MDHEN and SYDVKM. With 10 bases removed from V and 4 bases from J, the gap between germline ends came to 16 bases.